A few counts support the clone carrying this T cell receptor beta chain. Its matching antigen is unknown. The source of the sample is a study of type 1 regulatory T cells. Study-wide context: An in vitro protocol generated T-allo10, a Tr1-enriched, alloantigen-specific CD4 T cell product. The study's findings and limits: Type 1 regulatory T cells had a more restricted TCR repertoire than non-type 1 regulatory T cells.

V was shortened by 4 bases and J by 11 bases, with 9 bases between the two germline ends. The CDR3 sequence is 11 residues long. Germline CDR1 is SNHLY and CDR2 is FYNNEI. TCRdb used MiXCR to reprocess the reads, holding one entry per CDR3 protein. The table records roughly 71,000 distinct CDR3 sequences, under 25% of them present only once. The chain links TRBV2 to TRBJ2-4; D is uncertain. What was sequenced was cultured type 1 regulatory T (Tr1) cells, either the whole culture or a sorted fraction (not recorded which). The TCR originated in a human donor in good health. The CDR3 is CASSVRYLQYF. DNA for the CDR3: TGTGCCAGCAGTGTCAGGTATCTTCAGTACTTC. Together with reference TRBV2 and TRBJ2-4, the CDR3 gives the full variable domain: EPEVTQTPSHQVTQMGQEVILRCVPISNHLYFYWYRQILGQKVEFLVSFYNNEISEKSEIFDDQFSVERPDGSNFTLKIRSTKLEDSAMYFCASSVRYLQYFGAGTRLSVL.